This T cell receptor (beta chain) was identified in a study of blood T cell repertoires in COVID-19. Original analysis: Using reference gene primer amplification, nucleated cell counts were estimated. Some clones are missing from TCRdb's copy, which holds only in-frame ones; the method was immunoSEQ multiplex PCR. V, J and clone size derive from that table, while D and trimming were established from the DNA sequence. This table has hundreds of thousands of clones, approximately 88% appearing once. In assigning cohorts, the study relied on participant-reported clinical history. Donors of Cohort 3 who recovered were those that had two negative PCRs, clearance, or symptom resolution. V was shortened by 4 bases and J by 7 bases, with 11 bases between the two germline ends. The CDR3 length is 14 residues. The germline V gene has CDR1 ENHRY and CDR2 SYGVKD. This clone was counted a single time.

The clonotype originates from a woman aged 40 to 49 who had recovered from COVID-19. Input material: PBMCs or T cells enriched from blood (not recorded which). V is TRBV10-3 and J is TRBJ1-6; the D gene is possibly TRBD1 (5 bases). The CDR3 spells CAISVGGGNSPLHF. The DNA of the CDR3 is TGTGCCATCAGTGTCGGGGGAGGAAATTCACCCCTCCACTTT.